This T cell receptor beta chain was captured in a study of persistence of HIV-infected CD4 T cells. The stimulus was lysate of CMV-infected fibroblasts, around 10 ug/mL. Memory cells lacking CD40L and CD69 with high CD45RO were sorted. Sequencing used immunoSEQ version 4 in survey mode. Repertoires were generated with immunoSEQ multiplex PCR, while TCRdb's copy carries only in-frame clones and drops some. Of about 33,000 clones in the sample, roughly four fifths were seen once. CDR1 and CDR2 from the germline V gene are PRHDT and FYEKMQ (reference sequence). This CDR3 contains 15 residues. The trim removed 2 bases at V and 2 bases at J, leaving 4 bases unmatched. On this clone itself: The antigen is unknown.

The receptor was derived from an adult man with HIV who was CMV-seropositive. The gene calls are TRBV13 and TRBJ2-3; 7 bases are shared with TRBD2. The specimen was CD4+ T cells sorted from PBMCs after roughly 17-hour stimulation, collected from a patient who received antiretroviral therapy. This CDR3 is CASSLNRGVTDTQYF. The CDR3 region has the DNA TGTGCCAGCAGCTTAAACCGGGGGGTCACAGATACGCAGTATTTT.